This TCR beta chain derives from a study of blood T cell repertoires in COVID-19. Profiling relied on immunoSEQ multiplex PCR, and the TCRdb table lists in-frame clones only, not all of them. The sample has around 260,000 clones, around nine tenths seen once. CDR1 is SGHVS and CDR2 is FNYEAQ in the germline V gene. V gave up 1 base and J gave up 2 bases; unmatched junction bases: 4. This CDR3 has 15 amino acids. The sequencing input was peripheral blood. This chain joins TRBV7-6 and TRBJ2-5, with 7 nucleotides matching TRBD1. The TCR was taken from a woman aged 35 to 49 who had recovered from COVID-19. As DNA, the CDR3 is TGTGCCAGCAGCTTAGAGGGACAGTTACAAGAGACCCAGTACTTC. The encoded protein is CASSLEGQLQETQYF. Full variable domain (rest looked up from reference TRBV7-6 and TRBJ2-5): GAGVSQSPRYKVTKRGQDVALRCDPISGHVSLYWYRQALGQGPEFLTYFNYEAQQDKSGLPNDRFSAERPEGSISTLTIQRTEQRDSAMYRCASSLEGQLQETQYFGPGTRLLVL.